This T cell receptor beta chain was captured by sequencing in a study of T cells in localized non-small cell lung cancer. Notes on this clone: The junction shows a germline mismatch at one end, possibly a read error.

This CDR3 has 17 amino acids. Here immunoSEQ multiplex PCR was the method, and the copy in TCRdb shows in-frame clones only, minus some. Of about 6,800 clones in the sample, about half were seen once. The receptor was isolated from a man between 35 and 75 years old with stage I lung adenocarcinoma. The sample here was lymph node tissue, taken before any cancer treatment. The rearrangement links TRBV6-7 to TRBJ2-2; D might be TRBD2 (6 bases). TRBV6-7 is classed as an ORF, of uncertain function. The CDR3 spells CAISDSGLALNTGELFF. The CDR3 DNA is TGTGCCATCAGTGACAGCGGGTTAGCGCTGAACACCGGGGAGCTGTTTTTT.